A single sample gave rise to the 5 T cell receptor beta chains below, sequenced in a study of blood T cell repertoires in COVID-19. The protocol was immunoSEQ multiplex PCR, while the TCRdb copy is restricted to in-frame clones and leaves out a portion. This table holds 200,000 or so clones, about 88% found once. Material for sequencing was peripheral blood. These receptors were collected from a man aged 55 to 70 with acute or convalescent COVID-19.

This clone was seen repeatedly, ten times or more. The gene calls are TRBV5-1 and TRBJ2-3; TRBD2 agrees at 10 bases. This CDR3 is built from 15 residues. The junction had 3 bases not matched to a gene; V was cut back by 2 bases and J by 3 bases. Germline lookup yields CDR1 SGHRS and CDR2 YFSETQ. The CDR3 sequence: CASSFSGGKTDTQYF. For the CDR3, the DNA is TGCGCCAGCAGCTTTAGCGGGGGGAAAACAGATACGCAGTATTTT.

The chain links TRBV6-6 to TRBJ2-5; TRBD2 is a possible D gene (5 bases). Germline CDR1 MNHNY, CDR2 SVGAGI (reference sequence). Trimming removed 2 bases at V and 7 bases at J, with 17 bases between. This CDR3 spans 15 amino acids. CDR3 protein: CASSYGRGVAGTQYF. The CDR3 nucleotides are TGTGCCAGCAGTTACGGTCGGGGAGTCGCTGGGACCCAGTACTTC.

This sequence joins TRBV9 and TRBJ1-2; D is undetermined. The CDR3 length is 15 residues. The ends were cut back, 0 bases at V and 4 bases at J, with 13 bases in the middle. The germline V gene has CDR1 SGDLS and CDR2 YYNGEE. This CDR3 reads CASSVGWRSFYGYTF. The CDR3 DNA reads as TGTGCCAGCAGCGTAGGGTGGAGATCCTTCTATGGCTACACCTTC.

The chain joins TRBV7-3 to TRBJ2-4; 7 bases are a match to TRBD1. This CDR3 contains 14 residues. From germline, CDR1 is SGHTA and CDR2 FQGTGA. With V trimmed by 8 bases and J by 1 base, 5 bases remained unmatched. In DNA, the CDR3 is TGTGCCAGCCGAAAACAGGGGGCCAAAAACATTCAGTACTTC. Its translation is CASRKQGAKNIQYF.

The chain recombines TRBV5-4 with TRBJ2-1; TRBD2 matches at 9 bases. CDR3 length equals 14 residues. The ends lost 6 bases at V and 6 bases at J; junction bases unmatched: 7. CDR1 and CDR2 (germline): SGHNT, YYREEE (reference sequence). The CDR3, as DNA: TGTGCCAGCACCCCTCGCGGGGGGGCCAATGAGCAGTTCTTC. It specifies CASTPRGGANEQFF.